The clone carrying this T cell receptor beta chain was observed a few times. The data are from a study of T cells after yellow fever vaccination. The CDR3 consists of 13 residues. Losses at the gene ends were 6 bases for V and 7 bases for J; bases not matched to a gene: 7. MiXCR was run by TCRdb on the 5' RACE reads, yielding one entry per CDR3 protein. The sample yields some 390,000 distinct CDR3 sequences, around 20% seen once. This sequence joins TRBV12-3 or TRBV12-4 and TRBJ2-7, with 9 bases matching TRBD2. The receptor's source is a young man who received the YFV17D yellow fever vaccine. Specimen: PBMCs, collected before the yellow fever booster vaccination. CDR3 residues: CASRQAGGREQYF. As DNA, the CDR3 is TGTGCCAGCAGACAGGCGGGGGGGCGTGAGCAGTACTTC.